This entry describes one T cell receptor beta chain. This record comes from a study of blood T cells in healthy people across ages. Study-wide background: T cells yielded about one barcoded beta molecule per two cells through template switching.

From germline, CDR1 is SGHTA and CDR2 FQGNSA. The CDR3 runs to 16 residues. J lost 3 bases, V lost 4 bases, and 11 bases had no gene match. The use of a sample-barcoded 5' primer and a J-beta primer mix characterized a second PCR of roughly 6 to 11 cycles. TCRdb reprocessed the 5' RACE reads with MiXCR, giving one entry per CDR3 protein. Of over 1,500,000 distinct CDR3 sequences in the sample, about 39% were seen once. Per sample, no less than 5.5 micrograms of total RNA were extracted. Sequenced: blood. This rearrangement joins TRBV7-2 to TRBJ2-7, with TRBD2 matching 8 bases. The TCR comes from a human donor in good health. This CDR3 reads CASSSRGSGTIYEQYF. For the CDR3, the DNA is TGTGCCAGCAGCTCCCGGGGTAGCGGGACAATCTACGAGCAGTACTTC.